What follows are 21 T cell receptor beta chains derived from one specimen sequenced in a study of T cell repertoires in cytomegalovirus infection. Each CDR3 protein gets one entry after TCRdb re-called the reads with MiXCR. The sample has around 280,000 distinct CDR3 sequences; about a tenth are singletons. Sequencing was performed on PBMCs. The receptors derive from a human donor in good health (CMV status not recorded). Some clones in this sample may be carry-over from other donors' samples.

This clonotype has at least ten counts. The genes are TRBV5-4 and TRBJ2-7, with 8 bases aligning to TRBD2. Germline values: CDR1 SGHNT, CDR2 YYREEE (reference sequence). Germline trimming cut 0 bases from V and 4 bases from J; bases unmatched to any gene: 6. This CDR3 has 15 residues. CDR3 in DNA: TGTGCCAGCAGCTTGGCCGGACTAGCTGATTACGAGCAGTACTTC. Protein: CASSLAGLADYEQYF. Using reference TRBV5-4 and TRBJ2-7 for the parts outside the CDR3, the full variable domain is ETGVTQSPTHLIKTRGQQVTLRCSSQSGHNTVSWYQQALGQGPQFIFQYYREEENGRGNFPPRFSGLQFPNYSSELNVNALELDDSALYLCASSLAGLADYEQYFGPGTRLTVT.

This clonotype has ten or more counts. This chain connects TRBV6-5 to TRBJ2-7; TRBD1 is a possible D gene (5 bases). CDR1 is MNHEY, CDR2 SVGAGI, per germline. The CDR3 extends over 14 amino acids. V lost 2 bases, J lost 0 bases, and 8 bases lay in between. This CDR3 reads CASSYQGHSYEQYF. CDR3 nucleotide sequence: TGTGCCAGCAGTTACCAGGGCCACTCCTACGAGCAGTACTTC.

The chain recombines TRBV20-1 with TRBJ2-3; 9 bases align to TRBD1. The CDR3 is made up of 14 amino acids. Germline CDR1 DFQATT, CDR2 SNEGSKA (reference sequence). The V and J ends lost 6 bases and 2 bases, in that order; junction bases with no gene match: 6. The CDR3 here is CSAPGQGLTDTQYF. For the CDR3, the DNA is TGCAGTGCCCCGGGACAGGGCCTCACAGATACGCAGTATTTT.

This clonotype was seen many times. The chain has TRBV6-2 or TRBV6-3 and TRBJ2-6; tentatively, D is TRBD1 (5 bases). The CDR3 runs to 15 residues. Germline V CDR1 and CDR2: MNHEY, SVGEGT. V lost 6 bases and J 0 bases, leaving 9 bases between the germline ends. The CDR3 region is CASREQVSGANVLTF. In DNA form, the CDR3 reads TGTGCCAGCAGAGAACAGGTCTCTGGGGCCAACGTCCTGACTTTC.

In its sample, this clonotype was seen many times. V usage is TRBV28 and J usage is TRBJ2-3; 7 nucleotides match TRBD1. This CDR3 comprises 15 residues. Germline CDR1 and CDR2: MDHEN and SYDVKM. Trimming took 6 bases from V and 2 from J; bases not matched to a gene: 8. The CDR3 region has the DNA TGTGCCAGCAGCCGACAGGGTCCCCTCACAGATACGCAGTATTTT. Its protein product is CASSRQGPLTDTQYF.

The table lists this clonotype with a few counts. The J gene is TRBJ1-3, the V gene TRBV28, with D tentatively TRBD1 (6 bases). CDR1 MDHEN and CDR2 SYDVKM come from the germline V gene. Trimming stripped 1 base from V and 2 bases from J, with 15 bases between. The CDR3 totals 17 residues. DNA of the CDR3: TGTGCCAGCAGTTTATCCTTTCAGGGGAAGGCTGGAAACACCATATATTTT. Residues: CASSLSFQGKAGNTIYF.

This clonotype was seen only a few times. The V call is TRBV28, the J call TRBJ2-1; the D gene is possibly TRBD1 (6 bases). Germline V lookup: CDR1 MDHEN, CDR2 SYDVKM. Trimming removed 6 bases from V and 2 bases from J, with 14 bases in between. This CDR3 is 15 amino acids long. The CDR3 DNA is TGTGCCAGCAGCCGATCAGGGGTCCCCTACAATGAGCAGTTCTTC. Protein: CASSRSGVPYNEQFF.

This clonotype was observed many times. The chain couples TRBV11-1 to TRBJ1-1; D is unclear. Germline values: CDR1 SGHAT, CDR2 FQDESV (reference sequence). The V gene lost 5 bases and the J gene lost 0 bases, with 10 bases spanning the gap. The CDR3 extends over 14 amino acids. CDR3 amino acids: CASSTATMNTEAFF. CDR3 nucleotide sequence: TGTGCCAGCAGCACGGCAACCATGAACACTGAAGCTTTCTTT. Using reference TRBV11-1 and TRBJ1-1 for the parts outside the CDR3, the full variable domain is EAEVAQSPRYKITEKSQAVAFWCDPISGHATLYWYRQILGQGPELLVQFQDESVVDDSQLPKDRFSAERLKGVDSTLKIQPAELGDSAMYLCASSTATMNTEAFFGQGTRLTVV.

This clonotype was seen repeatedly, ten times or more. The J gene is TRBJ2-2, the V gene TRBV5-5; 7 nucleotides align to TRBD2. The CDR3 is made up of 18 amino acids. The germline gives CDR1 SGHKS, CDR2 YYEKEE (reference sequence). The ends lost 4 bases at V and 5 bases at J; junction bases unmatched: 17. CDR3 sequence: CASSPGSRGEGLTGELFF. For the CDR3, the DNA is TGTGCCAGCAGCCCGGGGAGTCGTGGGGAGGGTTTGACCGGGGAGCTGTTTTTT.

There are many counts of this clonotype. This rearrangement joins TRBV7-3 to TRBJ2-1; 8 bases match TRBD2. Looked up from germline, CDR1 is SGHTA and CDR2 is FQGTGA. The V and J ends lost 5 bases and 7 bases, in that order; junction bases with no gene match: 10. The length of the CDR3 is 15 residues. CDR3 nucleotide sequence: TGTGCCAGCAGCCCGATAGCGGGGCCGGGAAATGAGCAGTTCTTC. It is translated as CASSPIAGPGNEQFF.

This clonotype has a count of ten or more. The rearrangement uses TRBV7-6 and TRBJ2-1; no clear D gene. This CDR3 spans 12 amino acids. Germline V gene lookup returns CDR1 SGHVS and CDR2 FNYEAQ. The germline V and J ends were trimmed by 2 bases and 8 bases, with 7 bases remaining between them. The CDR3 region is CASSLLWDEQFF. CDR3 coding DNA: TGTGCCAGCAGCTTACTCTGGGATGAGCAGTTCTTC.

In its sample, this clonotype was seen many times. This chain links TRBV28 with TRBJ2-1; 10 nucleotides match TRBD2. Germline V gene lookup returns CDR1 MDHEN and CDR2 SYDVKM. CDR3 length: 15 amino acids. With V trimmed by 6 bases and J by 7 bases, 9 bases remained unmatched. The CDR3 DNA reads TGTGCCAGCAGAGGGAGCGGGGGGGCCCGAAATGAGCAGTTCTTC. It is translated as CASRGSGGARNEQFF.

This clonotype was counted many times. The chain recombines TRBV20-1 with TRBJ2-4; 8 bases agree with TRBD1. Germline V gene sequence: CDR1 DFQATT, CDR2 SNEGSKA (reference sequence). This CDR3 region has 17 residues. The V segment lost 0 bases and the J segment 1 base; nucleotides outside the gene matches: 8. Here the CDR3 DNA reads TGCAGTGCTAGAGAGGCAGGGGGCGCGGGGGCCAAAAACATTCAGTACTTC. Protein sequence: CSAREAGGAGAKNIQYF.

The chain combines TRBV7-9 with TRBJ2-4; D not resolved. V shed 6 bases and J shed 9 bases, with 18 bases lying between them. Germline V CDR1 and CDR2: SEHNR, FQNEAQ (reference sequence). CDR3 length: 14 residues. CDR3 sequence reads: CASSVGRVGFIQYF. The CDR3 DNA reads TGTGCCAGCAGTGTAGGTCGAGTAGGATTCATTCAGTACTTC.

This clonotype has a count of ten or more. The chain uses TRBV6-2 or TRBV6-3 and TRBJ2-1; D call uncertain. CDR1 and CDR2 from the germline V gene are MNHEY and SVGEGT. The CDR3 length is 9 residues. Between the trimmed V and J ends, which lost 8 bases and 6 bases, there was a span of 2 bases. The CDR3 DNA is TGTGCCAGCCCCAATGAGCAGTTCTTC. Protein product: CASPNEQFF.

This clonotype has ten or more counts. The J gene is TRBJ1-1, the V gene TRBV7-3; TRBD1 matches at 9 bases. The V and J ends lost 4 bases and 1 base, in that order; junction bases with no gene match: 1. Germline CDR1 and CDR2: SGHTA and FQGTGA. This CDR3 has 14 residues. CDR3 region: CASSSTGGNTEAFF. In DNA, the CDR3 is TGTGCCAGCAGCTCGACAGGGGGGAACACTGAAGCTTTCTTT.

This clonotype was found many times. The V call is TRBV20-1, the J call TRBJ1-2; TRBD1 is a possible D gene (5 bases). CDR1 and CDR2 from the germline V gene are DFQATT and SNEGSKA (reference sequence). Trimming stripped 0 bases from V and 3 bases from J, with 8 bases between. The CDR3 is made up of 13 amino acids. The DNA of the CDR3 is TGCAGTGCTAGAGATTTGGGGGACTATGGCTACACCTTC. This encodes CSARDLGDYGYTF.

This clonotype was seen a few times. The rearrangement joins TRBV5-6 to TRBJ2-1, with 14 positions matching TRBD2. The CDR3 runs to 16 residues. V was pared by 4 bases and J by 0 bases, with 0 bases of the junction left unmatched. Per germline, CDR1 SGHDT and CDR2 YYEEEE. The CDR3 DNA follows: TGTGCCAGCAGCGGGACTAGCGGGGGCTCCTACAATGAGCAGTTCTTC. It is translated as CASSGTSGGSYNEQFF.

There are many counts of this clonotype. The gene calls are TRBV2 and TRBJ2-5; D call uncertain. Germline V lookup: CDR1 SNHLY, CDR2 FYNNEI. The CDR3 extends over 14 amino acids. V lost 2 bases to trimming and J lost 4 bases, with 11 bases between them. The CDR3 sequence: CASSEQVVSETQYF. The CDR3 nucleotides are TGTGCCAGCAGTGAACAAGTAGTCTCAGAGACCCAGTACTTC.

This clonotype appeared many times. For the CDR3, the DNA is TGTGCCACCAGCTTTTCCGACACTTACTACGAGCAGTACTTC. It translates to CATSFSDTYYEQYF. V and J are TRBV15 and TRBJ2-7; D unclear. Trimming took off 5 bases at V and 3 bases at J, with 14 bases between the two ends. The CDR3 is 14 residues long. CDR1 is LNHNV, CDR2 YYDKDF, per germline (reference sequence).

The chain combines TRBV28 with TRBJ2-3, with D uncertain. V gave up 7 bases and J gave up 4 bases, with 12 bases separating them. The CDR3 contains 13 residues. CDR1 is MDHEN and CDR2 is SYDVKM in the germline V gene. This CDR3 is CASTRSLADTQYF. The CDR3 DNA follows: TGTGCCAGCACGAGGTCCCTCGCAGATACGCAGTATTTT.